The clone carrying this TCR beta chain has a handful of counts. Its antigen is not known. This CDR3 has 13 residues. Germline V gene lookup returns CDR1 MNHNS and CDR2 SASEGT. The germline V and J ends were trimmed by 6 bases and 2 bases, with 9 bases remaining between them. The sample comes from a study of T cell repertoires in cytomegalovirus infection. TCRdb independently ran MiXCR on the reads; one entry per CDR3 protein. The sample carries 300,000 to 400,000 distinct CDR3 sequences, approximately 32% recorded once. The gene calls are TRBV6-1 and TRBJ2-3; D possibly corresponds to TRBD2 (5 bases). The sequence came from a human donor in good health (CMV status not recorded). Some clones in this sample may be carry-over from other donors' samples. The sample consisted of cultured PBMCs, taken from culture after CMV antigen stimulation. In DNA, the CDR3 is TGTGCCAGCAGGTTGGGAGTCACAGATACGCAGTATTTT. Its protein product is CASRLGVTDTQYF.